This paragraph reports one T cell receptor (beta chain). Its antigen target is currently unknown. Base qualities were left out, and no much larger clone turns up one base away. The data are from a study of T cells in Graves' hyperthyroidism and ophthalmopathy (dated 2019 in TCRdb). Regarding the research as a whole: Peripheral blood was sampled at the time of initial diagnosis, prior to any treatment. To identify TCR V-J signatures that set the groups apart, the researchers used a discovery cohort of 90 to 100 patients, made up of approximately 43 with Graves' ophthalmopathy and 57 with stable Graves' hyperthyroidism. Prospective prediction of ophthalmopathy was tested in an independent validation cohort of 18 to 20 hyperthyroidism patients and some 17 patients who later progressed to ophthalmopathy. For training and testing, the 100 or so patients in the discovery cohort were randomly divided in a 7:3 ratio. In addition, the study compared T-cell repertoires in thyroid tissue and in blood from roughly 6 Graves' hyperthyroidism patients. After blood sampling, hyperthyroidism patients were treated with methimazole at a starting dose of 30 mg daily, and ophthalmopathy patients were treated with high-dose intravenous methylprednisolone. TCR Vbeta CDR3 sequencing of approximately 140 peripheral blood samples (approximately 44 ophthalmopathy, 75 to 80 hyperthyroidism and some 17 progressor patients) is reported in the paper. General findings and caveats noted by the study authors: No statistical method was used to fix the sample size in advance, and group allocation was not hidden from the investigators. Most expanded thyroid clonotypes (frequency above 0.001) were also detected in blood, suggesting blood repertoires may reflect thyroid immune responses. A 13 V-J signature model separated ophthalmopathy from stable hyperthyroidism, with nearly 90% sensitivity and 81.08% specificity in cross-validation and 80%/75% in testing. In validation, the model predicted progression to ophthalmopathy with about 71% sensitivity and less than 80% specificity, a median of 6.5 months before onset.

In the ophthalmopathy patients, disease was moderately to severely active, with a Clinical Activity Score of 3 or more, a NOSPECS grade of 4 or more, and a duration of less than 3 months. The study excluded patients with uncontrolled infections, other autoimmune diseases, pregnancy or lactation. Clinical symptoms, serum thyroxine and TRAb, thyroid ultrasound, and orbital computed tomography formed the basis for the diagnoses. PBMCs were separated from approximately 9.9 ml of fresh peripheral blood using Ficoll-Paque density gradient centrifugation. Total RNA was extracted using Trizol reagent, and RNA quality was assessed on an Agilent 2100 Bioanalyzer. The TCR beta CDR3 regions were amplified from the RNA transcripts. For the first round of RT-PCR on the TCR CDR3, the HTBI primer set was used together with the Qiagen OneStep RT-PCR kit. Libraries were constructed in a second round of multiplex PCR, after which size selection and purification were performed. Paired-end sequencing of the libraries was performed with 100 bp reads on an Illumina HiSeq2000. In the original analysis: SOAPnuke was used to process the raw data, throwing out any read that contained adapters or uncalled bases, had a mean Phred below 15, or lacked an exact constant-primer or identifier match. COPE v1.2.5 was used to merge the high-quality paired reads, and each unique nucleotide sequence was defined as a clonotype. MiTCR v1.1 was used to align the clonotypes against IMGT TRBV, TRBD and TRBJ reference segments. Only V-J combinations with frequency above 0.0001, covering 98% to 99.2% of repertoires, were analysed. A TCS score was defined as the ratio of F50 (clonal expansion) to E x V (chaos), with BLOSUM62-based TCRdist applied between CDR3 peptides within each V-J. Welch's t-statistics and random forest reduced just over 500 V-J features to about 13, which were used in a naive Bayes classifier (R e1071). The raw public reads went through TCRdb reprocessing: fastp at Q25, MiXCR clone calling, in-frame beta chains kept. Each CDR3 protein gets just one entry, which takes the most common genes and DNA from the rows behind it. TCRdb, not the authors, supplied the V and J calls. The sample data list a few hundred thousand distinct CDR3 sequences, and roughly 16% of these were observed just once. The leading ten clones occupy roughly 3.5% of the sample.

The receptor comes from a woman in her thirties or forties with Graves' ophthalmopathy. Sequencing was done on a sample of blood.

The sequence in DNA is TGTGCCAGCAGTTTGACTAGCGGGGACCGCACAGATACGCAGTATTTT. Translated, it gives CASSLTSGDRTDTQYF. Recombination connected TRBV27 to TRBJ2-3, and TRBD2 matches 11 of the central bases. For this chain, trimming is 3 bases at the V end and 1 base at the J end, and the number of junction bases without a gene match is 3. The germline V gene (reference sequence) gives CDR1 as MNHEY and CDR2 as SMNVEV. The CDR3 runs 16 residues from the cysteine to the phenylalanine. Only the CDR3 DNA is retained, 48 bases long and in frame from the first base.